These 24 T cell receptor beta chains originate from one sample sequenced in a study of lymphopenia after photon versus proton radiotherapy. Assay: immunoSEQ multiplex PCR; the TCRdb copy retains only in-frame clones and omits some. The repertoire holds tens of thousands of clones, with about 90% as singletons. The source material was peripheral blood, sampled from a patient treated with proton-based radiotherapy. These receptors were obtained from a man older than 75 with esophageal cancer.

The chain is built from TRBV2 and TRBJ2-5; D gene unclear. Germline V gene sequence: CDR1 SNHLY, CDR2 FYNNEI. V was trimmed by 1 base and J by 2 bases, leaving 11 bases between them. CDR3 size: 15 residues. Here the CDR3 reads CASSEGSTAQETQYF. CDR3 bases: TGTGCCAGCAGTGAAGGATCCACGGCTCAAGAGACCCAGTACTTC.

The chain employs TRBV9 and TRBJ2-7; possibly TRBD1 for D (6 bases). The ends were cut back, 7 bases at V and 4 bases at J, with 21 bases in the middle. The germline CDR1 and CDR2 sequences are SGDLS and YYNGEE. The CDR3 covers 15 residues. The CDR3 nucleotides read TGTGCCAGCTCGCGGGCGGTACAGGGTTTTTACGAGCAGTACTTC. Encoded protein: CASSRAVQGFYEQYF.

The rearrangement links TRBV5-4 to TRBJ1-6, with TRBD1 matching over 7 bases. Germline V gene lookup returns CDR1 SGHNT and CDR2 YYREEE (reference sequence). The CDR3 totals 15 residues. V shed 0 bases, J shed 8 bases, and the junction held 5 bases outside the gene matches. CDR3 sequence reads: CASSLEGGRYSPLHF. CDR3 in DNA: TGTGCCAGCAGCTTGGAAGGGGGCCGTTATTCACCCCTCCACTTT.

This rearrangement joins TRBV7-8 to TRBJ2-7; 8 nucleotides line up with TRBD2. The CDR3 extends over 15 amino acids. Per germline, CDR1 SGHVS and CDR2 FQNEAQ. Losses at the gene ends were 5 bases for V and 4 bases for J; bases not matched to a gene: 10. CDR3 nucleotide sequence: TGTGCCAGCAGCCCGATCGGGGGGGCGAAATACGAGCAGTACTTC. It encodes CASSPIGGAKYEQYF.

The chain uses TRBV7-2 and TRBJ2-3; 8 nucleotides align to TRBD2. Trimming took 5 bases from V and 5 from J; bases not matched to a gene: 6. CDR1 SGHTA and CDR2 FQGNSA come from the germline V gene. The CDR3 runs to 14 residues. CDR3 loop: CASSLGLAIDTQYF. CDR3 nucleotide sequence: TGTGCCAGCAGCCTCGGACTAGCAATAGATACGCAGTATTTT.

The genes are TRBV4-3 and TRBJ1-4; no clear D. The V and J ends lost 2 bases and 5 bases respectively, with 9 bases between them. CDR1 and CDR2 (germline): LGHNA, YSLEER. The CDR3 covers 14 residues. The CDR3 is CASSQIGPNEKLFF. DNA for the CDR3: TGCGCCAGCAGCCAAATAGGACCGAATGAAAAACTGTTTTTT.

The chain recombines TRBV11-2 with TRBJ2-7; 10 bases align to TRBD2. V was clipped by 5 bases and J by 2 bases; unmatched bases: 9. CDR3 length: 16 amino acids. The V gene's germline CDR1 is SGHAT and CDR2 FQNNGV. CDR3 DNA sequence: TGTGCCAGCAGCGGATGGACTAGCGGACTTGCCTACGAGCAGTACTTC. This sequence encodes CASSGWTSGLAYEQYF.

In its sample, this clone was seen a few times. CDR3 nucleotides: TGTGCCAGCAGCTCCCGCCAAAGACAGGAAGAGACCCAGTACTTC. Amino acid sequence: CASSSRQRQEETQYF. The rearrangement joins TRBV11-1 to TRBJ2-5, with TRBD1 as a possible D gene (6 bases). Trimming left V 4 bases short and J 3 bases short, with 15 bases between. In germline, CDR1 is SGHAT, CDR2 FQDESV (reference sequence). The CDR3 is 15 residues long.

The rearrangement joins TRBV7-2 to TRBJ2-3; D gene ambiguous. V lost 4 bases and J 5 bases, leaving 10 bases between the germline ends. Germline-derived CDR1 and CDR2 are SGHTA and FQGNSA. The length of the CDR3 is 13 residues. Here the CDR3 DNA reads TGTGCCAGCAGCTCCCTGGTGGGAGATACGCAGTATTTT. Residues: CASSSLVGDTQYF. Together with reference TRBV7-2 and TRBJ2-3, the CDR3 gives the full variable domain: GAGVSQSPSNKVTEKGKDVELRCDPISGHTALYWYRQSLGQGLEFLIYFQGNSAPDKSGLPSDRFSAERTGGSVSTLTIQRTQQEDSAVYLCASSSLVGDTQYFGPGTRLTVL.

The chain joins TRBV7-2 to TRBJ2-7; D is ambiguous. Germline V lookup: CDR1 SGHTA, CDR2 FQGNSA. This CDR3 is built from 15 residues. Trimming cost V 1 base and J 7 bases, with 17 bases left between them. The CDR3 loop is CASSLDSPQLGEQYF. CDR3 DNA: TGTGCCAGCAGCTTAGACAGTCCGCAGTTGGGGGAGCAGTACTTC.

The gene calls are TRBV5-6 and TRBJ2-3; no firm D call. The CDR3 totals 16 residues. The V gene's germline CDR1 is SGHDT and CDR2 YYEEEE. Trimming removed 0 bases at V and 2 bases at J, with 13 bases between. CDR3 DNA sequence: TGTGCCAGCAGCTTGGTTGTCTATTCTAACACAGATACGCAGTATTTT. It translates to CASSLVVYSNTDTQYF.

In this sample, this clone turned up a few times. This chain joins TRBV6-1 and TRBJ1-3; D is undetermined. The germline V gene has CDR1 MNHNS and CDR2 SASEGT. There are 14 residues in the CDR3. V lost 4 bases and J 0 bases, leaving 7 bases between the germline ends. DNA for the CDR3: TGTGCCAGCAGTGTGACTGGCTCTGGAAACACCATATATTTT. This translates into CASSVTGSGNTIYF.

The chain links TRBV28 to TRBJ1-1, with a possible D match to TRBD1 (6 bases). Germline V gene data show CDR1 as MDHEN and CDR2 as SYDVKM. The CDR3 has 13 amino acids. The V end lost 6 bases, the J end lost 1 base, and 9 bases lay between the germline ends. Here the CDR3 reads CASRWTENTEAFF. CDR3 DNA: TGTGCCAGCAGGTGGACAGAGAACACTGAAGCTTTCTTT.

This clone has a handful of counts. V gene TRBV5-1 combines with J gene TRBJ2-2; D may be TRBD2 (5 bases). V dropped 0 bases and J dropped 6 bases, with 6 bases sitting between them. Germline loops: CDR1 SGHRS, CDR2 YFSETQ. CDR3 length: 13 residues. The CDR3 here is CASSLEGAGELFF. The CDR3 DNA reads TGCGCCAGCAGCTTGGAGGGAGCCGGGGAGCTGTTTTTT. The variable domain in full, with the rest retrieved from reference TRBV5-1 and TRBJ2-2, is KAGVTQTPRYLIKTRGQQVTLSCSPISGHRSVSWYQQTPGQGLQFLFEYFSETQRNKGNFPGRFSGRQFSNSRSEMNVSTLELGDSALYLCASSLEGAGELFFGEGSRLTVL.

The sample holds a few counts of this clone. The chain combines TRBV6-5 with TRBJ1-1; 10 bases match TRBD1. CDR3 size: 14 residues. The V gene's germline CDR1 is MNHEY and CDR2 SVGAGI. The J segment lost 5 bases and the V segment lost 2 bases, leaving 2 bases of the junction unmatched. CDR3 region: CASSYGTGETEAFF. CDR3 in DNA: TGTGCCAGCAGTTACGGGACAGGGGAGACTGAAGCTTTCTTT.

The V gene is TRBV25-1, the J gene TRBJ2-2, with 7 bases fitting TRBD2. The CDR3 is made up of 13 amino acids. The germline V gene encodes CDR1 MGHDK and CDR2 SYGVNS. With V trimmed by 6 bases and J by 6 bases, 4 bases remained unmatched. The DNA for the CDR3 is TGTGCCAGCAGCACCGGGAGGCCCGGGGAGCTGTTTTTT. Translating it yields CASSTGRPGELFF.

A single count supports this clone. The chain combines TRBV7-3 with TRBJ2-5; D uncertain. Germline CDR1 is SGHTA and CDR2 is FQGTGA. V dropped 1 base and J dropped 2 bases, with 5 bases sitting between them. The CDR3 sequence is 13 residues long. DNA of the CDR3: TGTGCCAGCAGCTTAATCCCTCAAGAGACCCAGTACTTC. This translates into CASSLIPQETQYF.

This clone was seen a few times. The J gene is TRBJ1-2, the V gene TRBV29-1; possible D gene TRBD1, 5 bases. V gave up 6 bases and J gave up 7 bases, with 15 bases separating them. Germline lookup yields CDR1 SQVTM and CDR2 ANQGSEA. The CDR3 consists of 12 residues. This CDR3 is CSVRQGFVGYTF. CDR3 nucleotides: TGCAGCGTGCGCCAGGGTTTTGTTGGCTACACCTTC.

The chain has TRBV19 and TRBJ2-1, with 7 bases identical to TRBD1. The CDR3 covers 16 residues. The J segment lost 0 bases and the V segment lost 4 bases, leaving 6 bases of the junction unmatched. Germline CDR1 reads LNHDA; CDR2 reads SQIVND (reference sequence). The CDR3 sequence: CASSTQGKGSYNEQFF. DNA for the CDR3: TGTGCCAGTAGTACACAGGGGAAAGGCTCCTACAATGAGCAGTTCTTC.

The chain recombines TRBV18 with TRBJ2-3; possibly TRBD1 or TRBD2 for D (5 bases each). CDR1 is KGHSH, CDR2 LQKENI, per germline. This CDR3 has 15 amino acids. Deletions cut 3 bases from V and 2 bases from J, with 12 bases between. The CDR3 region has the DNA TGTGCCAGCTCACCCGCAGGGACCTACACAGATACGCAGTATTTT. Translating gives CASSPAGTYTDTQYF.

V is TRBV11-3 and J is TRBJ2-3; a weak D match, TRBD1 (5 bases). There are 14 residues in the CDR3. Deletions cut 1 base from V and 4 bases from J, with 9 bases between. Germline-derived CDR1 and CDR2 are SGHNT and YENEEA. CDR3 sequence: CASSLGRGSDTQYF. As DNA, the CDR3 is TGTGCCAGCAGCTTAGGAAGGGGTTCAGATACGCAGTATTTT.

This rearrangement joins TRBV6-1 to TRBJ1-5, with 10 bases that match TRBD1. The CDR3 has 17 residues. The germline V gene encodes CDR1 MNHNS and CDR2 SASEGT. J lost 3 bases, V lost 0 bases, and 5 bases had no gene match. CDR3 sequence reads: CASSEAGTGVINQPQHF. In DNA form, the CDR3 reads TGTGCCAGCAGTGAAGCAGGGACAGGGGTGATCAATCAGCCCCAGCATTTT.

This chain joins TRBV5-4 and TRBJ2-7; TRBD2 matches 8 bases. The CDR3 covers 13 residues. V shed 1 base, J shed 6 bases, and the junction held 3 bases outside the gene matches. In germline, CDR1 is SGHNT, CDR2 YYREEE (reference sequence). CDR3 DNA sequence: TGTGCCAGCAGCTTGACGACTAGCGTCGAGCAGTACTTC. Translated: CASSLTTSVEQYF.

The chain has TRBV5-1 and TRBJ1-3; tentatively, D is TRBD1 (5 bases). Germline lookup yields CDR1 SGHRS and CDR2 YFSETQ. The ends were cut back, 4 bases at V and 0 bases at J, with 14 bases in the middle. CDR3 length: 16 residues. CDR3 sequence reads: CASSKGRGPSGNTIYF. CDR3 sequence (DNA): TGCGCCAGCAGCAAGGGACGGGGACCCTCTGGAAACACCATATATTTT. Full variable domain (outside the CDR3, taken from reference TRBV5-1 and TRBJ1-3): KAGVTQTPRYLIKTRGQQVTLSCSPISGHRSVSWYQQTPGQGLQFLFEYFSETQRNKGNFPGRFSGRQFSNSRSEMNVSTLELGDSALYLCASSKGRGPSGNTIYFGEGSWLTVV.